This T cell receptor (beta chain) was captured by sequencing in a study of a mutant IDH1 vaccine in newly diagnosed glioma (dated by TCRdb to 2020 to 2023). With respect to the entire study: Vaccination was initiated 4-6 weeks after radiotherapy alone, or concurrently with temozolomide cycles in the chemotherapy-containing groups. Six visits were used for peripheral blood collection: V03 (baseline), V05, V07, V10, V12 and V13. The week-35 safety follow-up took place at visit V12, and the week-47 end of study took place at visit V13. For exploratory analyses, longitudinal TCRB deep sequencing was carried out in approximately 25 treated patients wherever samples were available. The approximately 32 treated patients were approximately 60% male and around 38% female, with a mean age of approximately 38 years. Prior to enrollment, standard therapy consisting of radiotherapy alone, temozolomide alone, or radiochemotherapy with temozolomide had been administered to patients, with the combination being received by most patients. Overall study results and their limits: PBMC samples for TCRB deep sequencing were selected based on availability. The authors stated that sample limitations prevented analyses of patient blood samples from being reproduced. Immune responses induced by the vaccine were seen in 93.3% of patients across multiple MHC alleles. Pseudoprogression appeared unrelated to alterations in the top peripheral T cell clonotypes detected by TCRB sequencing.

Receptors were amplified or captured by the immunoSEQ multiplex PCR assay. Following the manufacturer's protocol, the hsTCRB Kit was used to amplify rearranged TCR beta chain sequences. Sequencing of TCRB libraries was carried out on an Illumina MiSeq. The authors' analysis ran thus. The proprietary platform of the kit vendor was used for demultiplexing, trimming and gene mapping. TCRdb took over this immuneACCESS table, retaining in-frame rearrangements with V and J assigned. Such tables are incomplete; in checked studies, under half of the missing clones stem from an unresolved V gene, and the remainder is unexplained. That table furnishes V, J and clone size, whereas the DNA furnished D and trimming. This sample lists roughly 22,000 clones; around 76% were detected once. The ten largest account for about 4% of the sample. Comment on this clone: Its specific antigen is unknown. No per-base quality is available; no much larger clone lies one base away.

Trimming takes 0 bases from V and 1 base from J, and the germline ends sit 13 bases apart. CDR1 SGDLS and CDR2 YYNGEE are derived from the germline V gene. The CDR3 measures 16 amino acids from cysteine to phenylalanine. Only the CDR3 region is kept as DNA, spanning 48 bases read in frame from base 1. This sample's time point label indicates: week 47, end of study. Each vaccine dose was 300 ug of a 20-mer mutant IDH1 peptide in Montanide, given subcutaneously with topical imiquimod. Patients were given eight vaccinations, in weeks 1, 3, 5, 7, 11, 15, 19 and 23, which matched visits V03 through V10. The donors had newly diagnosed IDH1-mutant astrocytomas of WHO grade 3 or 4 that showed loss of nuclear ATRX. The samples were drawn from NOA16, a multicentre, single-arm, open-label phase I trial in Germany that tested a mutant IDH1 peptide vaccine in humans for the first time. Genomic DNA for TCRB sequencing was extracted from EDTA blood using the DNeasy Blood and Tissue Kit.

This clonotype was obtained from a man in his forties with glioma. Some clones in this sample may be carry-over from other donors' samples. Source: PBMCs, taken from a glioma patient whose treatment included an IDH1 peptide vaccine. This chain is built from TRBV9 and TRBJ1-1; the D gene cannot be resolved reliably. The CDR3 is CASSVALGYENTEAFF. The sequence in DNA is TGTGCCAGCAGCGTAGCCCTAGGGTACGAGAACACTGAAGCTTTCTTT.